A single sample gave rise to the 16 T cell receptor beta chains below, sequenced in a study of chronic HIV infection and antiretroviral therapy. Each CDR3 protein gets one entry after TCRdb re-called the 5' RACE reads with MiXCR. The sample shows under 55,000 distinct CDR3 sequences, 19% of them seen only once. Source material: peripheral blood. These receptors were collected from an adult who had HIV and had not received antiretroviral therapy, or was an uninfected healthy control (not recorded which).

The sample holds a few counts of this clonotype. The chain carries TRBV27 and TRBJ2-1; 9 nucleotides match TRBD2. V shed 6 bases and J 3 bases; nucleotides not matched to a gene: 6. CDR1 is MNHEY, CDR2 SMNVEV, per germline (reference sequence). The CDR3 covers 15 residues. The CDR3 sequence: CASSTIAGDYNEQFF. CDR3 coding DNA: TGTGCCAGCAGCACTATAGCGGGAGACTACAATGAGCAGTTCTTC.

The chain joins TRBV5-5 to TRBJ2-1; D remains ambiguous. This CDR3 spans 14 amino acids. V was trimmed by 1 base and J by 3 bases, leaving 8 bases between them. CDR1 is SGHKS, CDR2 YYEKEE, per germline (reference sequence). The CDR3 is CASSLISDYNEQFF. CDR3 coding DNA: TGTGCCAGCAGCTTGATATCAGACTACAATGAGCAGTTCTTC.

To note about this clonotype: The junction and the germline gene differ at one end; a read error may be behind it. This rearrangement joins TRBV29-1 to TRBJ2-1; 10 bases agree with TRBD2. Germline lookup yields CDR1 SQVTM and CDR2 ANQGSEA. The CDR3 consists of 14 residues. The DNA of the CDR3 is TGCAGCGTCGAAGTTAGCGGGAGGCTCCATGAGCAGTTCTTC. Its protein product is CSVEVSGRLHEQFF.

This chain links TRBV4-2 with TRBJ1-6; D is uncertain. Trimming removed 4 bases from V and 9 bases from J, with 10 bases in between. The CDR3 consists of 13 residues. Germline lookup yields CDR1 LGHNA and CDR2 YNFKEQ. CDR3: CASSPEVASPLHF. CDR3 DNA: TGTGCCAGCAGCCCGGAGGTGGCTTCACCCCTCCACTTT.

The chain links TRBV2 to TRBJ1-6, with D perhaps matching TRBD1 (6 bases). This CDR3 is built from 13 residues. Trimming cost V 7 bases and J 5 bases, with 9 bases left between them. Per germline, CDR1 SNHLY and CDR2 FYNNEI. The CDR3 nucleotides read TGTGCCAGCAACAGGGTGAATAATTCACCCCTCCACTTT. Amino acid sequence: CASNRVNNSPLHF.

This rearrangement joins TRBV12-3 or TRBV12-4 to TRBJ1-2; no clear D. The CDR3 spans 12 residues. The V end was cut by 6 bases, the J end by 3 bases, with 8 bases between. The CDR3 DNA reads as TGTGCCAGCAGCCCCCAGGACTATGGCTACACCTTC. Translated, it gives CASSPQDYGYTF.

This clonotype occurred many times. The V and J genes are TRBV6-1 and TRBJ2-1; no clear D. The CDR3 spans 15 residues. The ends were cut back, 2 bases at V and 7 bases at J, with 15 bases in the middle. Germline values: CDR1 MNHNS, CDR2 SASEGT. Written as DNA, the CDR3 is TGTGCCAGCAGTGAACGGTCGTCCGTGAGGAATGAGCAGTTCTTC. Translated: CASSERSSVRNEQFF.

This clonotype was observed a handful of times. The chain links TRBV19 to TRBJ1-1, with 7 bases lining up with TRBD1. Germline assignment: CDR1 LNHDA and CDR2 SQIVND (reference sequence). The CDR3 runs to 14 residues. Germline trimming cut 5 bases from V and 3 bases from J; bases unmatched to any gene: 6. The CDR3 loop reads CASSSRQGYTEAFF. CDR3 nucleotide sequence: TGTGCCAGTAGTTCGCGACAGGGCTACACTGAAGCTTTCTTT.

The genes are TRBV28 and TRBJ2-6; D not resolved. CDR3 length equals 15 residues. Looked up from germline, CDR1 is MDHEN and CDR2 is SYDVKM. Trimming stripped 7 bases from V and 0 bases from J, with 10 bases between. The CDR3 protein is CASTEVPSGANVLTF. CDR3 in DNA: TGTGCCAGCACCGAGGTCCCCTCTGGGGCCAACGTCCTGACTTTC.

This clonotype was seen a few times. CDR3 protein: CASSHVPLRDLDSYGYTF. CDR3 coding DNA: TGCGCCAGCAGCCATGTTCCACTCCGGGACCTAGATAGCTATGGCTACACCTTC. The chain joins TRBV4-1 to TRBJ1-2; perhaps TRBD1 as D (5 bases). The V and J ends lost 3 bases and 4 bases respectively, with 24 bases between them. The CDR3 is 18 amino acids. Germline-derived CDR1 and CDR2 are MGHRA and YSYEKL.

The sample holds a few counts of this clonotype. The chain couples TRBV27 to TRBJ2-7, with 12 nucleotides matching TRBD2. Germline values: CDR1 MNHEY, CDR2 SMNVEV (reference sequence). CDR3 length equals 14 residues. V lost 5 bases to trimming and J lost 6 bases; unmatched junction nucleotides: 5. The CDR3 sequence is CASSPRTSGTEQYF. In DNA, the CDR3 is TGTGCCAGCAGTCCCCGGACTAGCGGGACCGAGCAGTACTTC.

The rearrangement links TRBV10-3 to TRBJ1-1; tentative D call: TRBD1 (6 bases). V lost 3 bases and J 5 bases, leaving 7 bases between the germline ends. The V gene's germline CDR1 is ENHRY and CDR2 SYGVKD. The CDR3 is 12 amino acids. The DNA for the CDR3 is TGTGCCATCAGTGACAGGGGTACTGAAGCTTTCTTT. Translation: CAISDRGTEAFF.

In this sample, this clonotype turned up a few times. This chain links TRBV20-1 with TRBJ2-1; TRBD2 matches at 7 bases. Per the germline V gene, CDR1 is DFQATT and CDR2 is SNEGSKA (reference sequence). V shed 7 bases and J 6 bases; nucleotides not matched to a gene: 6. This CDR3 region has 12 residues. This chain's CDR3 is CSVGGSINEQFF. DNA of the CDR3: TGCAGTGTGGGGGGGTCGATCAATGAGCAGTTCTTC.

The chain employs TRBV29-1 and TRBJ1-1; possibly TRBD1 for D (5 bases). The germline CDR1 and CDR2 sequences are SQVTM and ANQGSEA. Trimming pared 5 bases from V and 1 base from J, leaving 11 bases between. The CDR3 contains 13 residues. The CDR3, as DNA: TGCAGCGTTAAAACGACAGAGAACACTGAAGCTTTCTTT. This translates into CSVKTTENTEAFF.

Remarks on this clonotype: A much larger clone lies one base from this, so it may be a read error. The J gene is TRBJ2-5, the V gene TRBV12-3 or TRBV12-4; D uncertain. The V end lost 5 bases, the J end lost 3 bases, and 4 bases lay between the germline ends. This CDR3 is built from 11 residues. Here the CDR3 reads CASSGEETQYF. In nucleotides, the CDR3 is TGTGCCAGCAGTGGGGAAGAGACCCAGTACTTC.

The DNA of the CDR3 is TGTGCCAGCACTGAAGGGGGGACGGGGGATCAGCCCCAGCATTTT. Translation: CASTEGGTGDQPQHF. This chain connects TRBV28 to TRBJ1-5; D may be TRBD1 (6 bases). Germline CDR1 is MDHEN and CDR2 is SYDVKM. V lost 7 bases and J lost 5, with 18 bases in between. This CDR3 is 15 amino acids long.